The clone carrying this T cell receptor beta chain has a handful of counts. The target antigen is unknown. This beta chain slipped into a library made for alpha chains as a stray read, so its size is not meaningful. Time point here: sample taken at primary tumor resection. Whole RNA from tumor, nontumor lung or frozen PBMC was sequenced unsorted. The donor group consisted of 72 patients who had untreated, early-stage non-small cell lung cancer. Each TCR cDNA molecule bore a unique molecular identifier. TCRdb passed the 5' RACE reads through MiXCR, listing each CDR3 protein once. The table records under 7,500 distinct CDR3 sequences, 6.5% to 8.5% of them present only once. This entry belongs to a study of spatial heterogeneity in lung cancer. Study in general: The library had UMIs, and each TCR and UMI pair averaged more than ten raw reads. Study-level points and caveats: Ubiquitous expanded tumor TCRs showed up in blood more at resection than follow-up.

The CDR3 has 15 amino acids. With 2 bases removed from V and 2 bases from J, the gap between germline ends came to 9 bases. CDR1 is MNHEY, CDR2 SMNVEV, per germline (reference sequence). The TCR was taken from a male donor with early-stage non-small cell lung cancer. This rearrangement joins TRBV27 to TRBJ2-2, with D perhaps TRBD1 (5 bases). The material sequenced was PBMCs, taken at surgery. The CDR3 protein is CASSLVRGNTGELFF. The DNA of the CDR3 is TGTGCCAGCAGTTTAGTAAGGGGAAACACCGGGGAGCTGTTTTTT.